The next 30 T cell receptor beta chains were all read from a single sample in a study of siplizumab effects on memory and regulatory T cells. Profiling relied on immunoSEQ multiplex PCR, and the TCRdb table lists in-frame clones only, not all of them. The table shows 85,000 to 130,000 clones, with 94% occurring only once. The sequenced sample was Tregs sorted from blood. The source is a human donor in good health.

This chain joins TRBV13 and TRBJ1-1; D is possibly TRBD1 (6 bases). Germline V gene data show CDR1 as PRHDT and CDR2 as FYEKMQ (reference sequence). The V end was cut by 3 bases, the J end by 5 bases, with 13 bases between. This CDR3 contains 14 residues. This CDR3 reads CASSFYGGRTEAFF. For the CDR3, the DNA is TGTGCCAGCAGCTTTTATGGGGGCAGGACTGAAGCTTTCTTT.

The count of this clone is one. The CDR3 reads CASSHSSGRQTGELFF. The DNA for the CDR3 is TGCGCCAGCAGCCATTCAAGCGGGAGACAGACCGGGGAGCTGTTTTTT. The chain links TRBV4-1 to TRBJ2-2; TRBD2 matches at 8 bases. CDR3 length equals 16 residues. J was trimmed by 5 bases and V by 3 bases; bases with no gene match: 8. CDR1 and CDR2 from the germline V gene are MGHRA and YSYEKL.

This sequence joins TRBV6-5 and TRBJ1-2, with 7 bases lining up with TRBD1. V was clipped by 2 bases and J by 2 bases; unmatched bases: 2. This CDR3 contains 14 residues. CDR1 MNHEY and CDR2 SVGAGI come from the germline V gene. The CDR3 loop reads CASSYRDRNYGYTF. CDR3 nucleotide sequence: TGTGCCAGCAGTTACCGGGACAGAAACTATGGCTACACCTTC.

The genes are TRBV6-1 and TRBJ1-4; 7 nucleotides align to TRBD1. The CDR3 contains 14 residues. Germline V gene data show CDR1 as MNHNS and CDR2 as SASEGT. V lost 4 bases and J lost 7; bases outside the gene matches: 6. The CDR3 coding sequence is TGTGCCAGCAGTGTCCGGGACAGAGGTGAAAAACTGTTTTTT. Protein product: CASSVRDRGEKLFF.

The V gene is TRBV18, the J gene TRBJ2-5; TRBD2 might be the D (5 bases). The CDR3 is 15 residues long. Germline V gene data show CDR1 as KGHSH and CDR2 as LQKENI. V was trimmed by 8 bases and J by 1 base, leaving 17 bases between them. The DNA of the CDR3 is TGTGCCAGCGTACCTAGCCGGGAAAGCCAAGAGACCCAGTACTTC. This gives the protein CASVPSRESQETQYF. Filled out from reference TRBV18 and TRBJ2-5, the complete variable domain reads NAGVMQNPRHLVRRRGQEARLRCSPMKGHSHVYWYRQLPEEGLKFMVYLQKENIIDESGMPKERFSAEFPKEGPSILRIQQVVRGDSAAYFCASVPSRESQETQYFGPGTRLLVL.

The chain uses TRBV7-3 and TRBJ2-3; 7 bases are a match to TRBD2. The CDR3 has 17 residues. Germline V gene sequence: CDR1 SGHTA, CDR2 FQGTGA. Losses at the gene ends were 3 bases for V and 5 bases for J; bases not matched to a gene: 14. The CDR3 DNA follows: TGTGCCAGCAGCTTTACCGGCGGGGCGGGAGCAATAGATACGCAGTATTTT. Translating it yields CASSFTGGAGAIDTQYF.

CDR3 amino acids: CASRTHRLNTEAFF. The CDR3 DNA sequence: TGTGCCAGCAGAACCCACCGTCTGAACACTGAAGCTTTCTTT. The V and J genes are TRBV6-6 and TRBJ1-1; no clear D gene. The CDR3 covers 14 residues. Trimming stripped 6 bases from V and 0 bases from J, with 11 bases between. The germline V gene has CDR1 MNHNY and CDR2 SVGAGI (reference sequence).

This rearrangement joins TRBV28 to TRBJ1-2, with TRBD1 matching 10 bases. There are 17 residues in the CDR3. The germline CDR1 and CDR2 sequences are MDHEN and SYDVKM. Trimming at V came to 5 bases and at J to 8 bases, leaving 17 bases not matched to a gene. The CDR3: CASSPRARQGAGRGYTF. CDR3 DNA: TGTGCCAGCAGTCCAAGGGCCCGACAGGGGGCGGGGCGGGGCTACACCTTC.

V and J are TRBV19 and TRBJ2-1; no reliable D call. There are 11 residues in the CDR3. Germline-derived CDR1 and CDR2 are LNHDA and SQIVND (reference sequence). Trimming removed 2 bases from V and 8 bases from J, with 4 bases in between. The CDR3 sequence: CASSIKYEQFF. Here the CDR3 DNA reads TGTGCCAGTAGTATAAAGTATGAGCAGTTCTTC.

The CDR3 loop is CASSFLTSGRTDTQYF. CDR3 nucleotide sequence: TGTGCCAGCAGCTTCTTGACTAGCGGGAGAACAGATACGCAGTATTTT. The J gene is TRBJ2-3, the V gene TRBV13; 12 bases are shared with TRBD2. Per germline, CDR1 PRHDT and CDR2 FYEKMQ (reference sequence). With V trimmed by 3 bases and J by 3 bases, 4 bases remained unmatched. The CDR3 runs 16 residues.

V usage is TRBV28 and J usage is TRBJ2-1, with 8 nucleotides matching TRBD1. After removal of 5 bases from V and 11 bases from J, the junction contained 5 bases not matched to a gene. The CDR3 spans 12 residues. Looked up from germline, CDR1 is MDHEN and CDR2 is SYDVKM. The CDR3 sequence: CASSARTGQQFF. The CDR3 nucleotides are TGTGCCAGCAGTGCAAGGACAGGGCAGCAGTTCTTC.

This chain connects TRBV2 to TRBJ1-1; no clear D gene. V was cut by 8 bases and J by 0 bases, with 13 bases left in between. The CDR3 is made up of 14 amino acids. Per germline, CDR1 SNHLY and CDR2 FYNNEI. CDR3 region: CASYRERMNTEAFF. DNA of the CDR3: TGTGCCAGCTACCGGGAACGGATGAACACTGAAGCTTTCTTT.

This chain connects TRBV19 to TRBJ2-1, with D uncertain. The germline V gene encodes CDR1 LNHDA and CDR2 SQIVND (reference sequence). Trimming removed 1 base from V and 10 bases from J, with 8 bases in between. CDR3 length equals 12 residues. CDR3 nucleotide sequence: TGTGCCAGTAGTATAGCCCCCTGGGAGCAGTTCTTC. Translated: CASSIAPWEQFF.

This chain connects TRBV28 to TRBJ2-1; tentatively, D is TRBD2 (5 bases). CDR1 MDHEN and CDR2 SYDVKM come from the germline V gene. This CDR3 has 16 amino acids. Between the trimmed V and J ends, which lost 2 bases and 0 bases, there was a span of 11 bases. Written as DNA, the CDR3 is TGTGCCAGCAGTTTACGCGGACTCCTCTCCTACAATGAGCAGTTCTTC. Its translation: CASSLRGLLSYNEQFF.

This chain uses TRBV28 with TRBJ2-7; 11 nucleotides align to TRBD1. CDR3 size: 15 residues. The germline CDR1 and CDR2 sequences are MDHEN and SYDVKM. V lost 5 bases to trimming and J lost 4 bases; unmatched junction nucleotides: 7. This CDR3 reads CASSPQGQGVYEQYF. The CDR3 region has the DNA TGTGCCAGCAGTCCACAGGGACAGGGGGTTTACGAGCAGTACTTC.

This rearrangement joins TRBV7-6 to TRBJ2-3; D uncertain. From germline, CDR1 is SGHVS and CDR2 FNYEAQ. Trimming stripped 4 bases from V and 4 bases from J, with 6 bases between. This CDR3 comprises 12 residues. CDR3 sequence (DNA): TGTGCCAGCAGCTATTCCCCAGATACGCAGTATTTT. This encodes CASSYSPDTQYF.

This chain joins TRBV27 and TRBJ2-7; D uncertain. Looked up from germline, CDR1 is MNHEY and CDR2 is SMNVEV (reference sequence). V was cut by 4 bases and J by 0 bases, with 10 bases left in between. The CDR3 spans 14 residues. The CDR3 is CASSWTVSSYEQYF. The CDR3 DNA sequence: TGTGCCAGCAGTTGGACGGTCAGCTCCTACGAGCAGTACTTC.

The J gene is TRBJ2-5, the V gene TRBV6-6; 10 bases fit TRBD2. V lost 6 bases to trimming and J lost 7 bases; unmatched junction nucleotides: 5. The CDR3 is 13 residues long. In germline, CDR1 is MNHNY, CDR2 SVGAGI (reference sequence). The CDR3 loop is CASRGTSDPTQYF. CDR3 coding DNA: TGTGCCAGCAGGGGGACTAGCGATCCGACCCAGTACTTC.

V is TRBV5-6 and J is TRBJ2-3; TRBD2 is a possible D gene (5 bases). There are 13 residues in the CDR3. V was pared by 4 bases and J by 7 bases, with 13 bases between. In germline, CDR1 is SGHDT, CDR2 YYEEEE. CDR3: CASSLPGFHTQYF. Here the CDR3 DNA reads TGTGCCAGCAGCCTACCGGGGTTTCATACGCAGTATTTT. Full variable domain (remainder filled in from reference TRBV5-6 and TRBJ2-3): DAGVTQSPTHLIKTRGQQVTLRCSPKSGHDTVSWYQQALGQGPQFIFQYYEEEERQRGNFPDRFSGHQFPNYSSELNVNALLLGDSALYLCASSLPGFHTQYFGPGTRLTVL.

This rearrangement joins TRBV7-8 to TRBJ2-2; 7 nucleotides line up with TRBD1. The CDR3 contains 20 residues. V lost 5 bases to trimming and J lost 5 bases; unmatched junction nucleotides: 23. CDR1 is SGHVS and CDR2 is FQNEAQ in the germline V gene. CDR3 coding DNA: TGTGCCAGCAGCGACTCAACTAAGGGGACAGATTCCTTTTATACCGGGGAGCTGTTTTTT. It translates to CASSDSTKGTDSFYTGELFF.

The rearrangement links TRBV18 to TRBJ2-2; TRBD1 might be the D (6 bases). V lost 6 bases to trimming and J lost 5 bases, with 19 bases between them. Germline V gene lookup returns CDR1 KGHSH and CDR2 LQKENI. This CDR3 contains 16 residues. The DNA for the CDR3 is TGTGCCAGCTCTCAATTGCCGGCAGGGGAGACCGGGGAGCTGTTTTTT. This sequence encodes CASSQLPAGETGELFF. The whole variable domain, remainder taken from reference TRBV18 and TRBJ2-2, is NAGVMQNPRHLVRRRGQEARLRCSPMKGHSHVYWYRQLPEEGLKFMVYLQKENIIDESGMPKERFSAEFPKEGPSILRIQQVVRGDSAAYFCASSQLPAGETGELFFGEGSRLTVL.

This rearrangement joins TRBV5-1 to TRBJ2-7; 8 bases align to TRBD1. The CDR3 is made up of 16 amino acids. In germline, CDR1 is SGHRS, CDR2 YFSETQ. The V segment lost 4 bases and the J segment 5 bases; nucleotides outside the gene matches: 14. CDR3 protein: CASSVAGGRGQDEQYF. Written as DNA, the CDR3 is TGCGCCAGCAGCGTAGCAGGGGGCAGGGGGCAAGACGAGCAGTACTTC.

This clone was counted a single time. Written as DNA, the CDR3 is TGCAGCGTTGTGTCCGGACGACGCTCTGGGGCCAACGTCCTGACTTTC. Translation: CSVVSGRRSGANVLTF. The chain combines TRBV29-1 with TRBJ2-6; D call uncertain. The CDR3 runs to 16 residues. Per germline, CDR1 SQVTM and CDR2 ANQGSEA. Trimming took off 4 bases at V and 0 bases at J, with 13 bases between the two ends.

The chain recombines TRBV7-9 with TRBJ1-3; a weak D match, TRBD1 (6 bases). Looked up from germline, CDR1 is SEHNR and CDR2 is FQNEAQ (reference sequence). The CDR3 covers 18 residues. V was trimmed by 4 bases and J by 0 bases, leaving 19 bases between them. The CDR3 DNA sequence: TGTGCCAGCAGCTCCGGGGGGCGCGGGGACTTCTCTGGAAACACCATATATTTT. This encodes CASSSGGRGDFSGNTIYF.

The chain employs TRBV15 and TRBJ2-1; tentatively, D is TRBD1 or TRBD2 (5 bases each). The germline V gene has CDR1 LNHNV and CDR2 YYDKDF (reference sequence). There are 15 residues in the CDR3. Trimming cost V 5 bases and J 4 bases, with 15 bases left between them. The CDR3 here is CATSAVGALYNEQFF. CDR3 DNA sequence: TGTGCCACCAGCGCCGTCGGGGCCCTTTACAATGAGCAGTTCTTC.

The chain is built from TRBV10-3 and TRBJ2-3; D might be TRBD2 (6 bases). This CDR3 contains 17 residues. Germline V CDR1 and CDR2: ENHRY, SYGVKD. Between the trimmed V and J ends, which lost 0 bases and 1 base, there was a span of 14 bases. In nucleotides, the CDR3 is TGTGCCATCAGTGAGTCGACTTACGGGGGACGCACAGATACGCAGTATTTT. It yields the protein CAISESTYGGRTDTQYF.

Written as DNA, the CDR3 is TGTGCCTGGAGTGCAGGGGGTTATCAGCCCCAGCATTTT. The encoded protein is CAWSAGGYQPQHF. The chain uses TRBV30 and TRBJ1-5, with 7 bases fitting TRBD1. V lost 1 base, J lost 5 bases, and 2 bases stayed unmatched. Germline CDR1 and CDR2: GTSNPN and SVGIG (reference sequence). The CDR3 sequence is 13 residues long. Supplemented by reference TRBV30 and TRBJ1-5, the full variable domain reads SQTIHQWPATLVQPVGSPLSLECTVEGTSNPNLYWYRQAAGRGLQLLFYSVGIGQISSEVPQNLSASRPQDRQFILSSKKLLLSDSGFYLCAWSAGGYQPQHFGDGTRLSIL.

In nucleotides, the CDR3 is TGTGCCAGCGTCGAGTTGGGCGAGCAGTACTTC. Protein sequence: CASVELGEQYF. The chain combines TRBV6-5 with TRBJ2-7; D not certain. The V gene lost 8 bases and the J gene lost 6 bases, with 11 bases spanning the gap. Germline V lookup: CDR1 MNHEY, CDR2 SVGAGI. There are 11 residues in the CDR3.

J is TRBJ1-5 and V is TRBV27; possible D gene TRBD1, 5 bases. CDR1 and CDR2 from the germline V gene are MNHEY and SMNVEV (reference sequence). The CDR3 extends over 14 amino acids. Trimming left V 5 bases short and J 6 bases short, with 14 bases between. CDR3 sequence (DNA): TGTGCCAGCAGTAGGGGCAGGGTTCGTCAGCCCCAGCATTTT. Translation: CASSRGRVRQPQHF.

Here the CDR3 DNA reads TGTGCCAGCTCACCTACAGGGAGCCAAGAGACCCAGTACTTC. Encoded protein: CASSPTGSQETQYF. V gene TRBV18 combines with J gene TRBJ2-5; perhaps TRBD1 as D (6 bases). CDR1 is KGHSH, CDR2 LQKENI, per germline. The V end lost 3 bases, the J end lost 1 base, and 9 bases lay between the germline ends. This CDR3 spans 14 amino acids.